This TCR beta chain was documented in a study of blood T cell repertoires in COVID-19. For the study at large: Samples of COVID-19 (acute and convalescent) were obtained from the United States, Italy and Spain. T cells, B-cell-depleted T cells, or PBMCs supplied cDNA or gDNA.

Germline-derived CDR1 and CDR2 are KGHSH and LQKENI. V was pared by 4 bases and J by 3 bases, with 7 bases of the junction left unmatched. The CDR3 contains 15 residues. Original analysis: Scientists estimated how many nucleated cells there were by amplifying reference gene primers. Generated by immunoSEQ multiplex PCR, the TCRdb table keeps only in-frame clones and is missing some. V and J calls and clone size are as listed in that table; D and trimming were resolved from the DNA. The data show more than 150,000 clones, around 81% seen once. The receptor comes from a man aged 65-85 years who had recovered from COVID-19. Sequenced sample: peripheral blood. J is TRBJ1-2 and V is TRBV18, with 8 bases that match TRBD1. The chain's CDR3 is CASSLGQGRDYGYTF. The CDR3 coding sequence is TGTGCCAGCTCACTCGGACAGGGTCGTGACTATGGCTACACCTTC.